The 24 T cell receptor beta chains in this list originate from one sample, sequenced in a study of CD8 T cells in ankylosing spondylitis. A single record per CDR3 protein comes from TCRdb applying MiXCR to the 5' RACE reads. The sample has about 200,000 distinct CDR3 sequences, more than 10% seen once. Sequenced material: blood, either unsorted or a sorted T cell fraction (not recorded which). The receptors derive from a male donor with ankylosing spondylitis or in good health (not recorded which).

V usage is TRBV15 and J usage is TRBJ2-2; 8 nucleotides agree with TRBD2. The J segment lost 5 bases and the V segment lost 4 bases, leaving 6 bases of the junction unmatched. CDR1 and CDR2 from the germline V gene are LNHNV and YYDKDF (reference sequence). CDR3 length equals 15 residues. Here the CDR3 DNA reads TGTGCCACCAGCAAAACTAGCGGAGAGACCGGGGAGCTGTTTTTT. This translates into CATSKTSGETGELFF.

This clonotype was observed at least ten times. The chain employs TRBV12-3 or TRBV12-4 and TRBJ2-7; tentatively, D is TRBD2 (6 bases). V gave up 5 bases and J gave up 1 base, with 15 bases separating them. CDR3 length equals 15 residues. In DNA form, the CDR3 reads TGTGCCAGCAGTCCGCGGGGAGTCAAGTCCTACGAGCAGTACTTC. It specifies CASSPRGVKSYEQYF.

The chain carries TRBV4-1 and TRBJ2-5; TRBD2 aligns across 8 bases. Unmatched junction bases numbered 10, after V lost 6 bases and J lost 4 bases. The CDR3 is 15 amino acids. From germline, CDR1 is MGHRA and CDR2 YSYEKL. The CDR3 reads CASRTSGGSRETQYF. CDR3 coding DNA: TGCGCCAGCAGAACTAGCGGAGGGTCCCGAGAGACCCAGTACTTC.

This rearrangement joins TRBV12-3 or TRBV12-4 to TRBJ2-7, with a possible D match to TRBD2 (6 bases). CDR3 length: 14 residues. The V and J ends lost 4 bases and 3 bases respectively, with 13 bases between them. CDR3 amino acids: CASSYAGNFYEQYF. DNA of the CDR3: TGTGCCAGCAGTTATGCGGGGAATTTCTACGAGCAGTACTTC.

The chain is built from TRBV9 and TRBJ2-7; TRBD1 is a possible D gene (7 bases). The CDR3 spans 16 residues. Germline CDR1 and CDR2: SGDLS and YYNGEE. V lost 4 bases, J lost 5 bases, and 22 bases lay in between. CDR3 amino acids: CASSSLGGGPGDEQYF. CDR3 coding DNA: TGTGCCAGCAGCTCCCTCGGAGGGGGCCCCGGGGACGAGCAGTACTTC.

The gene calls are TRBV9 and TRBJ2-5; D is undetermined. This CDR3 region has 17 residues. Trimming pared 0 bases from V and 4 bases from J, leaving 19 bases between. Germline V gives CDR1 SGDLS, CDR2 YYNGEE. The CDR3 sequence is CASSVAAVSFSSETQYF. The CDR3, as DNA: TGTGCCAGCAGCGTAGCAGCTGTGAGTTTTTCCTCAGAGACCCAGTACTTC.

This clonotype was counted ten times or more. This chain joins TRBV25-1 and TRBJ1-5; D is unclear. CDR1 is MGHDK and CDR2 is SYGVNS in the germline V gene. The CDR3 extends over 14 amino acids. V shed 4 bases and J shed 2 bases, with 9 bases lying between them. In nucleotides, the CDR3 is TGTGCCAGCAGTGTGCTGGAGGGCAATCAGCCCCAGCATTTT. This encodes CASSVLEGNQPQHF.

The chain has TRBV5-1 and TRBJ1-2, with TRBD1 as a possible D gene (6 bases). Trimming removed 0 bases from V and 6 bases from J, with 9 bases in between. There are 13 residues in the CDR3. In germline, CDR1 is SGHRS, CDR2 YFSETQ. In DNA form, the CDR3 reads TGCGCCAGCAGCTTGGAAGGGGGGAATGGCTACACCTTC. As protein: CASSLEGGNGYTF.

There are a few counts of this clonotype. CDR3 region: CASSPTLTDTQYF. The CDR3, as DNA: TGTGCCAGCAGCCCCACCCTAACAGATACGCAGTATTTT. This chain links TRBV7-9 with TRBJ2-3; D gene uncertain. Trimming took off 5 bases at V and 3 bases at J, with 9 bases between the two ends. CDR1 is SEHNR, CDR2 FQNEAQ, per germline (reference sequence). The CDR3 has 13 residues.

Here the CDR3 DNA reads TGTGCCAGCAGTGACTCGACGACCGGGGAGCTGTTTTTT. Protein: CASSDSTTGELFF. The chain is built from TRBV6-4 and TRBJ2-2; the D is unclear. This CDR3 region has 13 residues. V was cut by 0 bases and J by 5 bases, with 4 bases left in between. The germline CDR1 and CDR2 sequences are MRHNA and SNTAGT.

There are many counts of this clonotype. The chain recombines TRBV7-8 with TRBJ2-5; the D gene is possibly TRBD2 (5 bases). This CDR3 spans 14 amino acids. Trimming removed 2 bases at V and 0 bases at J, with 7 bases between. CDR1 and CDR2 from the germline V gene are SGHVS and FQNEAQ. In nucleotides, the CDR3 is TGTGCCAGCAGCTTAACGGGAAACCAAGAGACCCAGTACTTC. The encoded protein is CASSLTGNQETQYF.

The sample holds a few counts of this clonotype. The chain uses TRBV10-3 and TRBJ2-7; 7 nucleotides line up with TRBD1. The CDR3 extends over 15 amino acids. Per the germline V gene, CDR1 is ENHRY and CDR2 is SYGVKD. The junction had 9 bases not matched to a gene; V was cut back by 3 bases and J by 4 bases. CDR3 loop: CAISDPGRGSYEQYF. The CDR3, as DNA: TGTGCCATCAGTGACCCGGGCAGGGGGTCATACGAGCAGTACTTC.

In the case of this clonotype: Given a much more abundant clone one base away, this may be a read error. V usage is TRBV12-3 or TRBV12-4 and J usage is TRBJ1-1, with D hard to call. The CDR3 has 13 amino acids. V lost 1 base to trimming and J lost 4 bases, with 7 bases between them. In DNA, the CDR3 is TGTGCCAGCAGTTTAGGGAGGATCACTGAAGCTTTCTTT. It translates to CASSLGRITEAFF.

In this sample, this clonotype turned up a few times. The chain employs TRBV5-1 and TRBJ2-7, with 7 nucleotides matching TRBD2. The CDR3 totals 14 residues. J gave up 3 bases and V 2 bases, and 5 bases lay outside the gene matches. Germline CDR1 is SGHRS and CDR2 is YFSETQ. CDR3 region: CASSFASGDYEQYF. The CDR3 DNA is TGCGCCAGCAGCTTTGCTAGCGGAGACTACGAGCAGTACTTC.

The rearrangement links TRBV4-2 to TRBJ1-2; D remains ambiguous. The CDR3 is made up of 15 amino acids. CDR1 LGHNA and CDR2 YNFKEQ come from the germline V gene. Trimming removed 0 bases at V and 6 bases at J, with 14 bases between. CDR3 sequence: CASSQDWHPLDGYTF. CDR3 nucleotides: TGTGCCAGCAGCCAAGATTGGCACCCTCTCGATGGCTACACCTTC.

The table lists this clonotype with a few counts. This sequence joins TRBV29-1 and TRBJ1-2; no firm D call. Germline V CDR1 and CDR2: SQVTM, ANQGSEA. The CDR3 has 12 amino acids. V lost 0 bases to trimming and J lost 3 bases, with 5 bases between them. Here the CDR3 DNA reads TGCAGCGTTGAAGAAGGTGACTATGGCTACACCTTC. Its translation: CSVEEGDYGYTF.

This clonotype was recorded once. The chain carries TRBV10-3 and TRBJ2-3, with D perhaps assigned TRBD1 or TRBD2 (5 bases each). Germline CDR1 reads ENHRY; CDR2 reads SYGVKD. The CDR3 contains 14 residues. V was clipped by 6 bases and J by 6 bases, with 16 bases between them. The chain's CDR3 is CAIRSGRESDTQYF. The DNA for the CDR3 is TGTGCCATCAGGAGCGGCAGGGAATCCGATACGCAGTATTTT.

This clonotype was seen more than once but under ten times. This chain joins TRBV9 and TRBJ2-2, with 10 bases aligning to TRBD1. The V gene end was trimmed by 4 bases and the J gene end by 5 bases; junction bases not matched to a gene: 5. Germline-derived CDR1 and CDR2 are SGDLS and YYNGEE. The CDR3 is 15 amino acids. The CDR3 region is CASSPRQGATGELFF. The CDR3 DNA is TGTGCCAGCAGCCCCAGACAGGGGGCAACCGGGGAGCTGTTTTTT.

A few counts support this clonotype. V is TRBV12-3 or TRBV12-4 and J is TRBJ1-2; D unclear. Trimming removed 1 base at V and 9 bases at J, with 6 bases between. CDR3 length: 11 residues. The CDR3 sequence is CASSLGESYTF. For the CDR3, the DNA is TGTGCCAGCAGTTTAGGCGAGAGCTACACCTTC.

In its sample, this clonotype was seen a few times. J is TRBJ1-1 and V is TRBV3-1; D ambiguous. The V gene lost 2 bases and the J gene lost 4 bases, with 20 bases spanning the gap. The length of the CDR3 is 17 residues. Germline CDR1 LGHDT, CDR2 YNNKEL (reference sequence). CDR3 in amino acids: CASSQRRMAGGFTEAFF. CDR3 bases: TGTGCCAGCAGCCAAAGAAGAATGGCAGGTGGGTTCACTGAAGCTTTCTTT.

There are a few counts of this clonotype. The chain links TRBV4-1 to TRBJ2-3, with D tentatively TRBD2 (6 bases). This CDR3 contains 15 residues. Per the germline V gene, CDR1 is MGHRA and CDR2 is YSYEKL. V dropped 4 bases and J dropped 3 bases, with 14 bases sitting between them. CDR3 bases: TGCGCCAGCAGCCTTTCTAGCGCCCAAACAGATACGCAGTATTTT. Translated, it gives CASSLSSAQTDTQYF.

The sample holds a few counts of this clonotype. The chain joins TRBV20-1 to TRBJ2-1; D not resolved. The CDR3 is 11 amino acids. The V and J ends lost 8 bases and 7 bases respectively, with 12 bases between them. Germline CDR1 is DFQATT and CDR2 is SNEGSKA (reference sequence). For the CDR3, the DNA is TGCAGTTTACCCCACAGAAATGAGCAGTTCTTC. It translates to CSLPHRNEQFF.

At least ten counts were recorded for this clonotype. The rearrangement joins TRBV10-3 to TRBJ2-1; TRBD1 matches at 8 bases. Germline assignment: CDR1 ENHRY and CDR2 SYGVKD. The CDR3 has 12 amino acids. The trim removed 8 bases at V and 8 bases at J, leaving 5 bases unmatched. CDR3 protein: CAIGPGGDEQFF. CDR3 bases: TGTGCCATCGGCCCAGGGGGCGATGAGCAGTTCTTC.

The chain is built from TRBV27 and TRBJ2-1, with 10 bases matching TRBD2. CDR3 length: 15 amino acids. With V trimmed by 6 bases and J by 8 bases, 10 bases remained unmatched. The germline V gene has CDR1 MNHEY and CDR2 SMNVEV (reference sequence). The CDR3 loop reads CASRGEREGRYEQFF. DNA of the CDR3: TGTGCCAGCAGGGGGGAGCGGGAGGGGCGGTATGAGCAGTTCTTC.